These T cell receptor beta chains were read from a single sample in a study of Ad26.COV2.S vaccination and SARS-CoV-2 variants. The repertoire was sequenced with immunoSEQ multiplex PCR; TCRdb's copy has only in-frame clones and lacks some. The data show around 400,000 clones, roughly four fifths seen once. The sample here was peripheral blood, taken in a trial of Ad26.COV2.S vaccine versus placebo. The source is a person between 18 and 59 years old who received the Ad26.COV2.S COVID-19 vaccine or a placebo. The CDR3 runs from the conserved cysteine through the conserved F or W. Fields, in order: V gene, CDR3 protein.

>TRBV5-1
CASSLVPSGRRSSAGELFF
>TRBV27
CASSLSIGGLNYGYTF
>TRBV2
CASRDETTPNQPQHF
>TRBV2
CASSILTSGIYNEQFF
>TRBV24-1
CATSDPGTDEQYF
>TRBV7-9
CASSRTPEDGYTF
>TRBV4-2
CASSQDYEGPGELFF
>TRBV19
CASGREGSPLHF
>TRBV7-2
CASSLAGTSKTQYF
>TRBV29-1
CSAGTNTEAFF
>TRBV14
CASSQDTGSWADTQYF
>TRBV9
CASSVGGSGWYGYTF
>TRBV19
CASSIRQGGDTQYF
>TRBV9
CASSPAGTPPGELFF
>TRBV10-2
CASTIGDEQFF
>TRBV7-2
CASSLRVGDIQYF